One T cell receptor (beta chain) is described in this entry. No antigen is known for it. This may stem from a read error, because a much larger clone lies one nucleotide away. Other DNA sequences in the sample encode the same CDR3. This specimen comes from a study of metastatic and nonmetastatic thyroid tumors. General study findings and limits: The study reportedly found significantly higher TCR beta diversity in malignant thyroid tumors than benign nodules, in blood and tumor.

There are 14 residues in the CDR3. The germline gives CDR1 DFQATT, CDR2 SNEGSKA (reference sequence). TCRdb re-analyzed the PCR reads through MiXCR. Here the sample spans 20,000 to 25,000 clones, approximately 14% being singletons. Until they underwent thyroid surgery, no patient had received any treatment. The material sequenced was blood. The sequence was obtained from a female donor with papillary thyroid cancer or a benign thyroid nodule (not recorded which). Some clones in this sample may be carry-over from other donors' samples. This chain uses TRBV20-1 with TRBJ2-5, with D perhaps TRBD2 (6 bases). The CDR3 DNA sequence: TGCGGTGCCAAACACAGTGGGGGGATAGAGACCCAGTACTTC. Translating gives CGAKHSGGIETQYF.